This record covers a single T cell receptor (beta chain). Its antigen is as yet unknown. RNA was extracted and reverse transcribed into cDNA as the sequencing template. The data were produced by immunoSEQ multiplex PCR, yet TCRdb's version contains in-frame clones alone and is incomplete. The sample yields approximately 300,000 clones, roughly 64% seen once. This specimen belongs to a study of CD8+ T cells in alopecia areata. Stated treatment: oral pan-JAK inhibitor, 5-10 mg twice daily. Study results and limitations: Expanded CD8+ clones among the top 100, as well as scalp clonality, were significantly decreased by tofacitinib.

The germline V and J ends were trimmed by 5 bases and 6 bases, with 14 bases remaining between them. From germline, CDR1 is LGHNA and CDR2 YSLEER. The CDR3 spans 13 residues. The sequencing here drew on CD4+ T cells sorted from blood, taken at week 24, from a patient treated with tofacitinib. The chain has TRBV4-3 and TRBJ2-7, with D unclear. The TCR originated in a human donor with alopecia areata. The CDR3, as DNA: TGCGCCAGCAGCGCTCTCGCGTTGGGCGAGCAGTACTTC. Translated, it gives CASSALALGEQYF.